The 16 T cell receptor beta chains reported below all come from one sample, sequenced in a study of CD8 T cells in ankylosing spondylitis. TCRdb called the 5' RACE reads again in MiXCR, with one record for every CDR3 protein. The data show 250,000 to 350,000 distinct CDR3 sequences, under 25% seen once. Specimen: blood, either unsorted or a sorted T cell fraction (not recorded which). The receptors were gathered from a female donor with ankylosing spondylitis or in good health (not recorded which).

CDR3 sequence reads: CSASPSADNEQFF. Written as DNA, the CDR3 is TGCAGCGCCTCGCCCTCAGCGGACAATGAGCAGTTCTTC. The chain is built from TRBV29-1 and TRBJ2-1; a possible D gene is TRBD2 (5 bases). The CDR3 spans 13 residues. V was shortened by 7 bases and J by 5 bases, with 15 bases between the two germline ends. The germline gives CDR1 SQVTM, CDR2 ANQGSEA.

The chain uses TRBV7-9 and TRBJ1-3; D ambiguous. Germline V gene lookup returns CDR1 SEHNR and CDR2 FQNEAQ (reference sequence). V dropped 3 bases and J dropped 6 bases, with 3 bases sitting between them. The CDR3 covers 11 residues. CDR3 bases: TGTGCCAGCAGCTTGGAAAACACCATATATTTT. This encodes CASSLENTIYF. The full variable domain, its missing parts supplied by reference TRBV7-9 and TRBJ1-3, is DTGVSQNPRHKITKRGQNVTFRCDPISEHNRLYWYRQTLGQGPEFLTYFQNEAQLEKSRLLSDRFSAERPKGSFSTLEIQRTEQGDSAMYLCASSLENTIYFGEGSWLTVV.

The chain recombines TRBV11-1 with TRBJ2-1; D is unresolved. V lost 2 bases and J lost 0, with 17 bases in between. The length of the CDR3 is 18 residues. From germline, CDR1 is SGHAT and CDR2 FQDESV (reference sequence). CDR3 bases: TGTGCCAGCAGCTTACCTCCCTACAGCCGAAGCTCCTACAATGAGCAGTTCTTC. Encoded protein: CASSLPPYSRSSYNEQFF.

The rearrangement links TRBV18 to TRBJ2-1, with D tentatively TRBD1 (9 bases). The germline CDR1 and CDR2 sequences are KGHSH and LQKENI. There are 19 residues in the CDR3. The V end lost 3 bases, the J end lost 9 bases, and 30 bases lay between the germline ends. This chain's CDR3 is CASSPGGQGSLAGTTEQFF. The CDR3 nucleotides are TGTGCCAGCTCACCCGGGGGACAGGGAAGCCTAGCGGGTACAACTGAGCAGTTCTTC.

This sequence joins TRBV20-1 and TRBJ2-3; 7 nucleotides align to TRBD1. The ends lost 3 bases at V and 2 bases at J; junction bases unmatched: 8. The V gene's germline CDR1 is DFQATT and CDR2 SNEGSKA (reference sequence). The CDR3 runs to 15 residues. In nucleotides, the CDR3 is TGCAGTGCTAGTGGGACAGCTCAATTCACAGATACGCAGTATTTT. Protein sequence: CSASGTAQFTDTQYF.

The chain is built from TRBV5-1 and TRBJ2-2; the D gene is possibly TRBD2 (6 bases). The ends were cut back, 0 bases at V and 2 bases at J, with 17 bases in the middle. CDR1 SGHRS and CDR2 YFSETQ come from the germline V gene. This CDR3 comprises 18 residues. The CDR3 here is CASSLDAIGGINTGELFF. The CDR3 region has the DNA TGCGCCAGCAGCTTGGACGCGATTGGGGGGATTAACACCGGGGAGCTGTTTTTT.

The chain employs TRBV28 and TRBJ2-3; weak D call: TRBD1 (6 bases). Germline V gene sequence: CDR1 MDHEN, CDR2 SYDVKM. Trimming removed 10 bases at V and 2 bases at J, with 10 bases between. This CDR3 contains 12 residues. Written as DNA, the CDR3 is TGTGCCATACAGGGATTCACAGATACGCAGTATTTT. This sequence encodes CAIQGFTDTQYF.

Only a few counts were recorded for this clonotype. The rearrangement joins TRBV4-3 to TRBJ2-3; D unclear. The V end lost 0 bases, the J end lost 2 bases, and 9 bases lay between the germline ends. CDR1 LGHNA and CDR2 YSLEER come from the germline V gene. The CDR3 length is 15 residues. Written as DNA, the CDR3 is TGCGCCAGCAGCCAAGAAGCGCGGAACACAGATACGCAGTATTTT. This sequence encodes CASSQEARNTDTQYF.

This clonotype was recorded a few times. This chain links TRBV12-3 or TRBV12-4 with TRBJ1-2; D unclear. V lost 4 bases to trimming and J lost 14 bases, with 14 bases between them. The CDR3 runs 11 residues. The CDR3 coding sequence is TGTGCCAGCAGTTGGGCCGATTCGCGAACCTTC. This gives the protein CASSWADSRTF.

The V and J genes are TRBV4-2 and TRBJ1-2; D call uncertain. Germline V CDR1 and CDR2: LGHNA, YNFKEQ. The CDR3 is 15 residues long. The V and J ends lost 4 bases and 4 bases respectively, with 16 bases between them. The CDR3 DNA reads TGTGCCAGCAGCCCCCCTCTTGGAGGAATCTATGGCTACACCTTC. Its protein product is CASSPPLGGIYGYTF.

This chain connects TRBV2 to TRBJ2-5; D is undetermined. This CDR3 has 15 residues. Germline V gene lookup returns CDR1 SNHLY and CDR2 FYNNEI. V lost 1 base to trimming and J lost 5 bases, with 14 bases between them. CDR3 amino acids: CASSEEPMERETQYF. CDR3 coding DNA: TGTGCCAGCAGTGAAGAACCAATGGAAAGGGAGACCCAGTACTTC.

This clonotype has at least ten counts. The chain has TRBV29-1 and TRBJ2-3, with 11 positions matching TRBD1. V was pared by 6 bases and J by 4 bases, with 0 bases of the junction left unmatched. This CDR3 region has 12 residues. The germline V gene encodes CDR1 SQVTM and CDR2 ANQGSEA. CDR3 bases: TGCAGCGTGGGACAGGGGGCAGATACGCAGTATTTT. It yields the protein CSVGQGADTQYF.

The V gene is TRBV12-3 or TRBV12-4, the J gene TRBJ1-1; D not resolved. V gave up 5 bases and J gave up 8 bases, with 9 bases separating them. The CDR3 runs 11 residues. The chain's CDR3 is CASSIHVEAFF. The CDR3 DNA reads as TGTGCCAGCAGTATCCACGTGGAAGCTTTCTTT.

This clonotype was seen a few times. The CDR3 sequence is CASSPFGTQETQYF. CDR3 sequence (DNA): TGTGCCAGCAGCCCATTTGGGACACAAGAGACCCAGTACTTC. V gene TRBV7-3 combines with J gene TRBJ2-5; D is perhaps TRBD1 (6 bases). Germline assignment: CDR1 SGHTA and CDR2 FQGTGA. V was pared by 5 bases and J by 2 bases, with 12 bases between. This CDR3 region has 14 residues.

Many counts were recorded for this clonotype. V usage is TRBV29-1 and J usage is TRBJ1-5; D uncertain. V dropped 7 bases and J dropped 4 bases, with 11 bases sitting between them. Germline CDR1 SQVTM, CDR2 ANQGSEA. The CDR3 is made up of 12 amino acids. As DNA, the CDR3 is TGCAGCGCTGCCCCTCTTAATCAGCCCCAGCATTTT. Its translation: CSAAPLNQPQHF.

The chain combines TRBV6-6 with TRBJ1-4; the D is unclear. Germline V gene data show CDR1 as MNHNY and CDR2 as SVGAGI (reference sequence). The V gene lost 5 bases and the J gene lost 8 bases, with 9 bases spanning the gap. CDR3 length: 12 amino acids. CDR3 amino acids: CASSTAEEKLFF. CDR3 nucleotides: TGTGCCAGCAGTACCGCCGAGGAAAAACTGTTTTTT.